The 15 T cell receptor beta chains presented below share a single source sample, sequenced in a study of blood T cell repertoires in COVID-19 (dated by TCRdb to about 2020). Library preparation was by the immunoSEQ multiplex PCR assay. The table was pulled from immuneACCESS by TCRdb, which kept in-frame rearrangements only. Such tables lose some clones; where checked, under half of the loss comes from unresolved V genes, and the rest has no known cause. The sample has 15,000 to 20,000 clones on record, around 84% of them singletons. About 16% of the sample is taken by the ten largest. Source material: peripheral blood. The receptor source for this set is a human donor with active COVID-19. The donor label of this sample is uncertain.

The rearrangement joins TRBV7-3 to TRBJ2-3; 11 nucleotides align to TRBD2. The CDR3 length is 16 residues. J was trimmed by 0 bases and V by 4 bases; bases with no gene match: 3. The germline CDR1 and CDR2 sequences are SGHTA and FQGTGA. For the CDR3, the DNA is TGTGCCAGCAGCTCATTAGCGGGGGGGAGCACAGATACGCAGTATTTT. Residues: CASSSLAGGSTDTQYF. Supplemented by reference TRBV7-3 and TRBJ2-3, the full variable domain reads GAGVSQTPSNKVTEKGKYVELRCDPISGHTALYWYRQSLGQGPEFLIYFQGTGAADDSGLPNDRFFAVRPEGSVSTLKIQRTERGDSAVYLCASSSLAGGSTDTQYFGPGTRLTVL.

The chain carries TRBV15 and TRBJ1-1, with D perhaps TRBD1 (5 bases). Germline values: CDR1 LNHNV, CDR2 YYDKDF (reference sequence). With 3 bases removed from V and 2 bases from J, the gap between germline ends came to 10 bases. This CDR3 has 14 amino acids. CDR3 nucleotide sequence: TGTGCCACCAGCAGGACAGTTTTAAACACTGAAGCTTTCTTT. Its translation: CATSRTVLNTEAFF.

The CDR3 sequence: CASSYRPGERGAFF. DNA of the CDR3: TGCGCCAGCAGCTACCGGCCGGGAGAGCGAGGAGCTTTCTTT. The rearrangement uses TRBV5-1 and TRBJ1-1; D unclear. This CDR3 comprises 14 residues. V lost 3 bases to trimming and J lost 10 bases, with 19 bases between them. Germline CDR1 and CDR2: SGHRS and YFSETQ.

This clone has a single count. The chain links TRBV6-5 to TRBJ1-2; 8 nucleotides align to TRBD1. The CDR3 has 15 residues. Germline V gives CDR1 MNHEY, CDR2 SVGAGI. J was trimmed by 2 bases and V by 6 bases; bases with no gene match: 8. The CDR3 here is CASSLGTGGNYGYTF. The CDR3 coding sequence is TGTGCCAGCAGCCTTGGGACAGGAGGAAACTATGGCTACACCTTC.

This clone was detected only once. Here the CDR3 reads CASSPMHLGGSETQYF. As DNA, the CDR3 is TGTGCCAGCAGCCCCATGCATTTAGGGGGATCCGAGACCCAGTACTTC. V gene TRBV7-3 combines with J gene TRBJ2-5, with TRBD1 as a possible D gene (6 bases). CDR3 length: 16 amino acids. Trimming removed 5 bases from V and 5 bases from J, with 21 bases in between. Germline V gives CDR1 SGHTA, CDR2 FQGTGA.

This chain connects TRBV5-8 to TRBJ1-5, with TRBD1 matching 12 bases. The V gene end was trimmed by 7 bases and the J gene end by 3 bases; junction bases not matched to a gene: 8. CDR1 is SGHTS, CDR2 YDEGEE, per germline. The CDR3 runs 16 residues. CDR3 DNA: TGTGCCAGCGCTTGGACGGGACAGGGGGCCAATCAGCCCCAGCATTTT. Protein: CASAWTGQGANQPQHF.

This chain uses TRBV7-2 with TRBJ1-2; D possibly corresponds to TRBD1 (6 bases). Per the germline V gene, CDR1 is SGHTA and CDR2 is FQGNSA. The CDR3 spans 13 residues. The ends were cut back, 2 bases at V and 8 bases at J, with 12 bases in the middle. CDR3 sequence reads: CASSLNGGLGYTF. The CDR3 nucleotides are TGTGCCAGCAGCTTAAACGGGGGGCTCGGCTACACCTTC.

The rearrangement joins TRBV3-1 (or the pseudogene TRBV3-2) to TRBJ1-1, with no clear D. The CDR3 spans 13 residues. V was pared by 1 base and J by 2 bases, with 5 bases between. CDR1 and CDR2 (germline): LGHDT, YNNKEL (reference sequence). The CDR3 here is CASSQVANTEAFF. CDR3 bases: TGTGCCAGCAGCCAAGTGGCCAACACTGAAGCTTTCTTT.

The V gene is TRBV5-1, the J gene TRBJ2-5; D might be TRBD2 (5 bases). This CDR3 has 14 amino acids. V was shortened by 1 base and J by 4 bases, with 11 bases between the two germline ends. The germline CDR1 and CDR2 sequences are SGHRS and YFSETQ. As DNA, the CDR3 is TGCGCCAGCAGCTTGCCGGGGTCGGTAGAGACCCAGTACTTC. Its protein is CASSLPGSVETQYF.

The chain is built from TRBV5-1 and TRBJ1-1; D is perhaps TRBD1 (5 bases). This CDR3 spans 14 amino acids. Germline V gene lookup returns CDR1 SGHRS and CDR2 YFSETQ. Trimming removed 5 bases at V and 2 bases at J, with 13 bases between. The CDR3 DNA reads as TGCGCCAGCAGTGACGTGGGGCGTAACACTGAAGCTTTCTTT. It encodes CASSDVGRNTEAFF.

This chain connects TRBV7-6 to TRBJ2-2; a weak D match, TRBD2 (6 bases). Germline CDR1 is SGHVS and CDR2 is FNYEAQ. V shed 3 bases and J shed 9 bases, with 14 bases lying between them. CDR3 length: 14 residues. The CDR3 region is CASSFSLGGRELFF. CDR3 bases: TGTGCCAGCAGCTTCTCTTTGGGGGGTCGGGAGCTGTTTTTT.

The rearrangement uses TRBV7-2 and TRBJ2-5; D is undetermined. Germline loops: CDR1 SGHTA, CDR2 FQGNSA. Deletions cut 1 base from V and 4 bases from J, with 10 bases between. The CDR3 extends over 14 amino acids. Written as DNA, the CDR3 is TGTGCCAGCAGCTTAGTGGTTGCCGGAGAGACCCAGTACTTC. Amino acids: CASSLVVAGETQYF.

This chain links TRBV23-1 with TRBJ1-5; D is possibly TRBD1 (6 bases). TRBV23-1 is an ORF, and what it does is uncertain. Trimming shortened V by 3 bases and J by 5 bases, and 17 bases separated the two germline ends. The CDR3 consists of 16 residues. The CDR3 is CASSHLTGLGDQPQHF. In nucleotides, the CDR3 is TGCGCCAGCAGTCATCTTACAGGGTTAGGAGATCAGCCCCAGCATTTT.

The sample holds one count of this clone. The J gene is TRBJ1-2, the V gene TRBV5-5, with 7 bases matching TRBD1. The CDR3 runs 17 residues. Germline CDR1 and CDR2: SGHKS and YYEKEE (reference sequence). V lost 0 bases and J lost 0; bases outside the gene matches: 8. DNA of the CDR3: TGTGCCAGCAGCTTGGAACAAAGGACAGGAACTAACTATGGCTACACCTTC. Translation gives CASSLEQRTGTNYGYTF.

The rearrangement links TRBV19 to TRBJ2-7; D possibly corresponds to TRBD1 (5 bases). This CDR3 is built from 11 residues. Germline V gives CDR1 LNHDA, CDR2 SQIVND (reference sequence). V lost 7 bases and J 3 bases, leaving 7 bases between the germline ends. As DNA, the CDR3 is TGTGCCAGTACCGACAGCTACGAGCAGTACTTC. Translating it yields CASTDSYEQYF.